This T cell receptor beta chain was identified in a study of neoadjuvant anti-PD-1 for oral cavity cancer. Time point denoted: after neoadjuvant nivolumab, at surgical resection. Clones were read by immunoSEQ multiplex PCR, and TCRdb kept only the in-frame ones, dropping some. The sample has approximately 15,000 clones, about 70% seen once. Germline values: CDR1 SNHLY, CDR2 FYNNEI. The J segment lost 0 bases and the V segment lost 7 bases, leaving 3 bases of the junction unmatched. The CDR3 runs 14 residues. The origin of this receptor is a person aged 40 to 85 with oral cavity squamous cell carcinoma. The V gene is TRBV2, the J gene TRBJ1-5; 7 bases are shared with TRBD1. Sequencing was performed on PBMCs, taken after nivolumab (anti-PD-1) treatment. The CDR3 protein is CASTRTGSNQPQHF. CDR3 sequence (DNA): TGTGCCAGCACCAGGACAGGTAGCAATCAGCCCCAGCATTTT.